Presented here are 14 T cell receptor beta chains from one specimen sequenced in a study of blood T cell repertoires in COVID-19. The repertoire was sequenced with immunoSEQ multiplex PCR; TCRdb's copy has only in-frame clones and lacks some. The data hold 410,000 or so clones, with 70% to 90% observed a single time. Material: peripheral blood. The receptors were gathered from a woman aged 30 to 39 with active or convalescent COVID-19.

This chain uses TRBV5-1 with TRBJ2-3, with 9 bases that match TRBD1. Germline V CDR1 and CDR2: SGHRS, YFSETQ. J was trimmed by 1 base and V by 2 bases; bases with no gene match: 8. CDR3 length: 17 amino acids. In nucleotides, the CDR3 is TGCGCCAGCAGCTTATCCCGGACAGGGGCGGGCACAGATACGCAGTATTTT. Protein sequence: CASSLSRTGAGTDTQYF.

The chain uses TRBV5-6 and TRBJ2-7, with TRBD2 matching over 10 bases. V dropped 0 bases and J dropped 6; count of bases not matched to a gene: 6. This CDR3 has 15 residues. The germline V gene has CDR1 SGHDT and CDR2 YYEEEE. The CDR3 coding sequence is TGTGCCAGCAGCTTGGCCGGGCTAGCGGGAGTCGAGCAGTACTTC. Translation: CASSLAGLAGVEQYF.

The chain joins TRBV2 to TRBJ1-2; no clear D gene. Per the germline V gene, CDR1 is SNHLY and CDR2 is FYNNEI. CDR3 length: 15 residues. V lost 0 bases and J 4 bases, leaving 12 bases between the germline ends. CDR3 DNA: TGTGCCAGCAGTGAAGCGCGAGGCAGAGCCTATGGCTACACCTTC. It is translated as CASSEARGRAYGYTF. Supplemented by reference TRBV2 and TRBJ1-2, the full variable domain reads EPEVTQTPSHQVTQMGQEVILRCVPISNHLYFYWYRQILGQKVEFLVSFYNNEISEKSEIFDDQFSVERPDGSNFTLKIRSTKLEDSAMYFCASSEARGRAYGYTFGSGTRLTVV.

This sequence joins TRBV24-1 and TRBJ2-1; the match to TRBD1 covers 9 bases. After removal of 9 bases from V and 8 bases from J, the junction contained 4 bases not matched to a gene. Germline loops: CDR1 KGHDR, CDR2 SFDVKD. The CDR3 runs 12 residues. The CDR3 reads CATRDRDDEQFF. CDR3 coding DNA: TGTGCCACCCGGGACAGGGACGATGAGCAGTTCTTC.

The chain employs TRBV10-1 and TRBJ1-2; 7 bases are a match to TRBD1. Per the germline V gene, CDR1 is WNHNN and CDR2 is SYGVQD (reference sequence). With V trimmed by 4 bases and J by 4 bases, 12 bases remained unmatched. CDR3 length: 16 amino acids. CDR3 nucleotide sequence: TGCGCCAGCAGTGCCCAAGAACAGGGGAACTTCTATGGCTACACCTTC. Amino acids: CASSAQEQGNFYGYTF.

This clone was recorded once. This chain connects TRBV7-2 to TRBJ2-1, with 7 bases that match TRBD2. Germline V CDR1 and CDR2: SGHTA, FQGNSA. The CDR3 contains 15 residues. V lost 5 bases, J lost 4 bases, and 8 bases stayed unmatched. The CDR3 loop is CASSRSRELYNEQFF. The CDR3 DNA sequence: TGTGCCAGCAGCCGCTCGCGGGAGTTATACAATGAGCAGTTCTTC. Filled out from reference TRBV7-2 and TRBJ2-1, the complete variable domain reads GAGVSQSPSNKVTEKGKDVELRCDPISGHTALYWYRQSLGQGLEFLIYFQGNSAPDKSGLPSDRFSAERTGGSVSTLTIQRTQQEDSAVYLCASSRSRELYNEQFFGPGTRLTVL.

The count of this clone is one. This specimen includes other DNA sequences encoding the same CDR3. The CDR3 loop reads CASRLAGGTDTQYF. The CDR3 DNA is TGTGCCAGCAGACTAGCGGGAGGCACAGATACGCAGTATTTT. The rearrangement joins TRBV19 to TRBJ2-3; 12 nucleotides agree with TRBD2. Germline V gene data show CDR1 as LNHDA and CDR2 as SQIVND (reference sequence). CDR3 length: 14 residues. Trimming cost V 9 bases and J 1 base; bases outside gene matches: 2.

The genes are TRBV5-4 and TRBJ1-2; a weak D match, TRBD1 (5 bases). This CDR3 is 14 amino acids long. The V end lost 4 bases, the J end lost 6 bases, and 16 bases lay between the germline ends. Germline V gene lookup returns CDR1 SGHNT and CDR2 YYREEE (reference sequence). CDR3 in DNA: TGTGCCAGCAGCACGGAACGGGGGGACGATGGCTACACCTTC. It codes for CASSTERGDDGYTF.

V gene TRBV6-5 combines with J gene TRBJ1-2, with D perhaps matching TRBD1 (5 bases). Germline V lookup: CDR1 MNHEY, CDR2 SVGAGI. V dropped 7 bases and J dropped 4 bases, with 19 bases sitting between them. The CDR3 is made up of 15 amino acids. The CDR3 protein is CASTPTAYVSYGYTF. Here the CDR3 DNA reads TGTGCCAGCACCCCGACAGCCTATGTATCCTATGGCTACACCTTC.

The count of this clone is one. DNA of the CDR3: TGTGCCAGCAGCTTTTTAGCGGGGATCACAGATACGCAGTATTTT. It specifies CASSFLAGITDTQYF. This chain connects TRBV7-9 to TRBJ2-3; 8 bases are shared with TRBD2. The junction had 4 bases not matched to a gene; V was cut back by 3 bases and J by 2 bases. Looked up from germline, CDR1 is SEHNR and CDR2 is FQNEAQ (reference sequence). This CDR3 comprises 15 residues.

The chain's CDR3 is CASSYLGTNTEAFF. The CDR3 DNA reads TGTGCCAGCAGTTATCTAGGGACTAACACTGAAGCTTTCTTT. V and J are TRBV6-2 or TRBV6-3 and TRBJ1-1, with a tentative D call TRBD1 (5 bases). Germline CDR1 MNHEY, CDR2 SVGEGT. V was trimmed by 3 bases and J by 2 bases, leaving 10 bases between them. The CDR3 extends over 14 amino acids.

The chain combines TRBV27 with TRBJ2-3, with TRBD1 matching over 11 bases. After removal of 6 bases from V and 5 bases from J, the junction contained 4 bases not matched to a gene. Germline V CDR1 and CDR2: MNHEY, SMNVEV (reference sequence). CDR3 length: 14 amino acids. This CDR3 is CASRSGTGGDTQYF. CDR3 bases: TGTGCCAGCAGGTCCGGGACAGGGGGAGATACGCAGTATTTT.

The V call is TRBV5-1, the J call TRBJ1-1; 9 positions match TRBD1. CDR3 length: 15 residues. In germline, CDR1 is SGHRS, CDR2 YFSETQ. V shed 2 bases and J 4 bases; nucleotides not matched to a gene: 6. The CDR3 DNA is TGCGCCAGCAGCTTACAGGGGGCGACGTTCACTGAAGCTTTCTTT. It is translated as CASSLQGATFTEAFF.

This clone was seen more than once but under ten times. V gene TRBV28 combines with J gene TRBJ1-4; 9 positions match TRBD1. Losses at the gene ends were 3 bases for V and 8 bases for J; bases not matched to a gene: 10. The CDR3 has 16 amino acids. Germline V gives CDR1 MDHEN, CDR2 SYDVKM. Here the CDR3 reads CASSFSPGQGMEKLFF. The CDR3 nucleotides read TGTGCCAGCAGTTTCTCTCCGGGACAGGGTATGGAAAAACTGTTTTTT. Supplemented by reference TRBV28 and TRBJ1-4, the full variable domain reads DVKVTQSSRYLVKRTGEKVFLECVQDMDHENMFWYRQDPGLGLRLIYFSYDVKMKEKGDIPEGYSVSREKKERFSLILESASTNQTSMYLCASSFSPGQGMEKLFFGSGTQLSVL.